This paragraph covers one T cell receptor (beta chain) sequence. Its antigen specificity is not known. Within one base of it there is no much larger clone, and no base qualities were kept. From the second PCR step on, the TCR alpha and beta chain libraries were amplified in separate reactions. CMV status of each donor was established by measuring IFNgamma production from CD4+ T cells after fresh PBMCs were stimulated overnight with CMV viral lysate. CD4 T cells were positively selected with Miltenyi beads, followed by positive selection of CD8 T cells from the CD4-negative fraction. Cells were stained for CD3, CD4, CD8, CD45RA, CD27 and a live/dead dye and were sorted on a BD Aria II into four subsets based on CD45RA and CD27. A few healthy volunteers provided blood, and each donor's sample was split into CD4 and CD8 T cells and then further divided into four differentiation subsets. About 110 ml of peripheral blood was taken from each donor, and PBMC were separated by density-gradient centrifugation on Ficoll-Paque PLUS. The sorted cells were lysed in RLT buffer, after which RNA was extracted using a Qiagen RNeasy kit and kept at -80 degrees C.

The data stem from a study of naive and memory T cell subsets (dated by TCRdb to 2016 to 2017). A note on the overall study: The study applied an open-source, UMI-based TCR alpha and beta sequencing pipeline to sorted naive and memory peripheral blood T cell subsets. IgG serology results and the functional CMV T cell responses were in complete agreement. RNA was DNase-treated and reverse transcribed with TCR constant-region primers, mostly using SuperScript III. Study-level results and caveats: In both CD4 and CD8 cells, the Gini index increased while Shannon and inverse Simpson diversity decreased from naive through CM, EM and EMRA. After error correction, only a single occurrence was seen for over 85% of naive TCR sequences, so much steeper abundance distributions were produced than in memory subsets. The abundance of TCRs followed a power law with an exponent that differed between naive and memory subsets yet stayed consistent across the three individuals. RNA-based TCR counts may be affected by expression changes linked to T cell activation and differentiation. The repertoire findings for the naive and memory subsets could not be validated against a ground truth because none was available. Clonotypes were defined as single alpha or beta chain sequences, not paired alpha/beta receptors.

CDR1 DFQATT and CDR2 SNEGSKA are derived from the germline V gene (reference sequence). Including the terminal cysteine and phenylalanine, the CDR3 comprises 13 residues. Of all the DNA, just the CDR3 is kept, 39 bases in frame from base 1. V is shortened by 4 bases, J by 5 bases, and the region joining them spans 12 bases. The method behind the library was UMI-ligation and nested PCR. The beta constant-region primer was an equimolar mix of two oligonucleotides covering both TRBC1 and TRBC2. Four rounds of PCR, combining the SP2 primer with nested alpha and beta constant-region primers, were used to amplify the ligated cDNA. T4 RNA ligase 1 ligated a single-stranded oligonucleotide carrying the SP2 primer and a 12-nucleotide UMI to the cDNA 3' end. The ligation reaction was kept at 16 degrees C for about 19-24 hours. PCR2 was typically run as a SYBR Green qPCR and stopped at a predetermined threshold to prevent over-amplification. Every purification after the first one was done using Agencourt AMPure XP magnetic beads. Libraries were quantified by Qubit and checked on a TapeStation, where a main peak was expected near 650 bp. Pooled libraries were sequenced on an Illumina MiSeq using v2 2x251 paired-end kits, and typically 1-2 million reads were obtained per sample. Libraries were pooled at around 4 nM per sample, and roughly 5-7.5% PhiX was added to improve cluster recognition. The authors' analysis ran thus. Using tag matching that tolerated one base-pair mismatch, Decombinator assigned V and J genes to FASTQ reads that had been processed by Demultiplexor. By using UMIs, Collapsinator corrected both sequencing errors and the frequency errors caused by PCR heterogeneity. TCRs were translated and CDR3s were extracted from the conserved cysteine to the FGXG phenylalanine by CDR3Translator, with non-productive sequences being flagged. Gini, Shannon entropy and inverse Simpson indices were calculated on repertoires subsampled to equal numbers of UMI-defined TCRs. Power-law fits to clonotype abundance distributions were performed by maximum likelihood within the linear range. For one naive CD8 sample, the pipeline and MIGEC produced similar UMI counts, unique TCR numbers and clonal distributions. The repertoires were searched for several thousand CMV-associated CDR3 sequences that had been compiled from VDJdb and a published dataset. TCRdb cleaned the public reads at Q25 with fastp, built clones with MiXCR and kept in-frame beta chains. Duplicate CDR3 protein sequences are folded into a single record with the most common DNA and genes. In this record, the V and J calls reflect TCRdb's handling and not the investigators' own analysis. This sample comprises roughly 130,000 distinct CDR3 sequences, roughly 36% of them detected only once. Roughly 0.86% of the sample is held by the ten biggest clonotypes.

The clonotype was recovered from a human donor in good health. Sequencing input: central memory CD4+ T cells from blood. What the cell subset or site label conveys for this sample: central memory, CD45RA- CD27+. The sequence is built from TRBV20-1 and TRBJ1-5; the D segment cannot be called with confidence. The nucleotide sequence reads as follows: TGCAGTGCTAAAAATGACCCCGATCAGCCCCAGCATTTT. This codes for CSAKNDPDQPQHF.